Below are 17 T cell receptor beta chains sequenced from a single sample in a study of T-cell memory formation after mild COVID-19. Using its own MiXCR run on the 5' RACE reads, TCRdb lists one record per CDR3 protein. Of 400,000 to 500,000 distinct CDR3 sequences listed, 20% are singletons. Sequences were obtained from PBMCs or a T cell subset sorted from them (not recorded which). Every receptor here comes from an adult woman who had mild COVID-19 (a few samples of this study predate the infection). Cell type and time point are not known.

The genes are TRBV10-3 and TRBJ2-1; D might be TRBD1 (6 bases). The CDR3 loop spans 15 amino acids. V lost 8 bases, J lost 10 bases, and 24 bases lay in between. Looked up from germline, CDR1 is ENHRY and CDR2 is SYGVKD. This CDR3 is CAIRLPSPNRAEQFF. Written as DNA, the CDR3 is TGTGCCATCCGTCTTCCCTCGCCGAACAGGGCAGAGCAGTTCTTC.

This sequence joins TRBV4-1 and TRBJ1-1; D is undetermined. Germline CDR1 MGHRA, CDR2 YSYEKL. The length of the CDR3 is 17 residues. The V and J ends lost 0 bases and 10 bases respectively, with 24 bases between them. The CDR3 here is CASSQESQVIPSGTAFF. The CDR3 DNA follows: TGCGCCAGCAGCCAAGAATCTCAAGTGATACCCAGCGGTACAGCTTTCTTT.

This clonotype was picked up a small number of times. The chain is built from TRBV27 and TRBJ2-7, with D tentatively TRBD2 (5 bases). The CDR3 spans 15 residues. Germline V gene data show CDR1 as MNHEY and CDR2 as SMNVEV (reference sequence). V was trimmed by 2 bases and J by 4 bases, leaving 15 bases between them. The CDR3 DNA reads TGTGCCAGCAGTTTAGGTGGAGGTTCGCATTACGAGCAGTACTTC. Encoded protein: CASSLGGGSHYEQYF.

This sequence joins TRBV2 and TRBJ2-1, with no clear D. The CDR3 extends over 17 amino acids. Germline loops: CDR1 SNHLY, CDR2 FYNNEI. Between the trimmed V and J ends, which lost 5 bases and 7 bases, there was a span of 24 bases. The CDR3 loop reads CASSLVRHTPIENEQFF. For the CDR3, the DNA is TGTGCCAGCAGTCTCGTCCGACACACACCCATAGAAAATGAGCAGTTCTTC.

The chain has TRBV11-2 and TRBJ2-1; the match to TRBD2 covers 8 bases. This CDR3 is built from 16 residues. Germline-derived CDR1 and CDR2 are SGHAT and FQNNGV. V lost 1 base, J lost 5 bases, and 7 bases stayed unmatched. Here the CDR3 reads CASSLAAGGPHNEQFF. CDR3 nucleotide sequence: TGTGCCAGCAGCTTAGCTGCGGGAGGCCCCCACAATGAGCAGTTCTTC.

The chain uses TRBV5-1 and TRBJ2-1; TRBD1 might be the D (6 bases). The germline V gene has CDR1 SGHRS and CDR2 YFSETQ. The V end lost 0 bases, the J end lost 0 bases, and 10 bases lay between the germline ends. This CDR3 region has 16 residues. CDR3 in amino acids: CASSLVGTSSYNEQFF. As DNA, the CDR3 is TGCGCCAGCAGCTTGGTCGGGACAAGCTCCTACAATGAGCAGTTCTTC.

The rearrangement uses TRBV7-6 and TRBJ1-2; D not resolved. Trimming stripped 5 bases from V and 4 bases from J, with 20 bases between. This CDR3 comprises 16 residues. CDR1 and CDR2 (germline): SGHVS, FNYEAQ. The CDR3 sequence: CASSGIGEPSFYGYTF. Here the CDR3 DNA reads TGTGCCAGCAGCGGCATTGGGGAGCCTTCCTTCTATGGCTACACCTTC.

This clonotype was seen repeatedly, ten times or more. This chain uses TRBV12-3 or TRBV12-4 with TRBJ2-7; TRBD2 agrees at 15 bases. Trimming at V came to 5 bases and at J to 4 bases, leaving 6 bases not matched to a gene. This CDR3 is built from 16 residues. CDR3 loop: CASSPGLAGGLYEQYF. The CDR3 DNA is TGTGCCAGCAGTCCGGGACTAGCGGGGGGATTGTACGAGCAGTACTTC.

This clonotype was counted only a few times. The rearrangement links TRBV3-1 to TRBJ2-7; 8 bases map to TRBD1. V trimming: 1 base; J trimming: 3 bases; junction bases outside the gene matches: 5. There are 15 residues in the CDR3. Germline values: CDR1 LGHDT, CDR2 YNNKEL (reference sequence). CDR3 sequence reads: CASSQVRTGHYEQYF. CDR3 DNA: TGTGCCAGCAGCCAAGTCCGGACAGGGCACTACGAGCAGTACTTC.

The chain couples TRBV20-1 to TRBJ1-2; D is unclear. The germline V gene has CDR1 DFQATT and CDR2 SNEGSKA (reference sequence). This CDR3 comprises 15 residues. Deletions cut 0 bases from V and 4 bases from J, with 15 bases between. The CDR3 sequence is CSARDMSSPGYGYTF. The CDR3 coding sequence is TGCAGTGCTAGAGATATGAGCTCACCCGGCTATGGCTACACCTTC.

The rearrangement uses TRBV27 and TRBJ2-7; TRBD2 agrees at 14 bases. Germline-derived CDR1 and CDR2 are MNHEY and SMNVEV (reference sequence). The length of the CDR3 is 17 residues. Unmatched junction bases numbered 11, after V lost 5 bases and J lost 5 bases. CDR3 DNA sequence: TGTGCCAGCAGTCCCGGGACTAGCGGGAGTTTCGGCGACGAGCAGTACTTC. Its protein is CASSPGTSGSFGDEQYF.

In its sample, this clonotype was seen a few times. The CDR3 sequence: CASSLAENSPLHF. In DNA, the CDR3 is TGTGCCAGCAGTCTGGCCGAGAATTCACCCCTCCACTTT. V usage is TRBV12-3 or TRBV12-4 and J usage is TRBJ1-6; D remains ambiguous. This CDR3 has 13 amino acids. V was pared by 5 bases and J by 7 bases, with 9 bases between.

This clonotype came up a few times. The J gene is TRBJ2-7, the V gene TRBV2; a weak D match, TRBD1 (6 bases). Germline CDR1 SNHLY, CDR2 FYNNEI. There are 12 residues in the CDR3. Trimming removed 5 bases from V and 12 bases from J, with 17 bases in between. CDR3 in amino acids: CASSPGQAYGYF. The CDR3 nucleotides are TGTGCCAGCAGTCCGGGACAAGCCTATGGGTACTTC. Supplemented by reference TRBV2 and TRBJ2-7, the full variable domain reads EPEVTQTPSHQVTQMGQEVILRCVPISNHLYFYWYRQILGQKVEFLVSFYNNEISEKSEIFDDQFSVERPDGSNFTLKIRSTKLEDSAMYFCASSPGQAYGYFGPGTRLTVT.

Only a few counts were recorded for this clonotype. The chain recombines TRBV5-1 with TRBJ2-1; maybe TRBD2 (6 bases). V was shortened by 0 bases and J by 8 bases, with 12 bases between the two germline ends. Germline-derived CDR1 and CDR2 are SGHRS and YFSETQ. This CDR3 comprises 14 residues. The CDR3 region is CASSLGGVKDEQFF. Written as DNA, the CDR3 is TGCGCCAGCAGCTTGGGGGGGGTTAAAGATGAGCAGTTCTTC.

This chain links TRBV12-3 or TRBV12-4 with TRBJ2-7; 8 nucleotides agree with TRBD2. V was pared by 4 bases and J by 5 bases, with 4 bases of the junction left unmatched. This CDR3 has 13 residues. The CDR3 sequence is CASSWSGGHEQYF. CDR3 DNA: TGTGCCAGCAGTTGGAGCGGGGGCCACGAGCAGTACTTC.

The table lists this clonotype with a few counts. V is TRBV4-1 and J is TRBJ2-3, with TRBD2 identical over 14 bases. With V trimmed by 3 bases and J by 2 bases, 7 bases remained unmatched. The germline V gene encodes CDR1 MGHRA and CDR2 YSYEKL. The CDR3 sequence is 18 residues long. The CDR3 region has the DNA TGCGCCAGCAGCCACCTCGGGACTAGCGGGAGACACACAGATACGCAGTATTTT. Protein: CASSHLGTSGRHTDTQYF.

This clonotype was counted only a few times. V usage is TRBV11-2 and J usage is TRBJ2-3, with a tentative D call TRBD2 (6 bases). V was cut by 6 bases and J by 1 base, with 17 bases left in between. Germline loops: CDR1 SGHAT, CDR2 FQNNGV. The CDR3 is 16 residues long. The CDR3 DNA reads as TGTGCCAGCAGACCGATCCGGGGGTCTCGCACAGATACGCAGTATTTT. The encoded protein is CASRPIRGSRTDTQYF. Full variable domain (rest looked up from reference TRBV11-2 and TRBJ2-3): EAGVAQSPRYKIIEKRQSVAFWCNPISGHATLYWYQQILGQGPKLLIQFQNNGVVDDSQLPKDRFSAERLKGVDSTLKIQPAKLEDSAVYLCASRPIRGSRTDTQYFGPGTRLTVL.